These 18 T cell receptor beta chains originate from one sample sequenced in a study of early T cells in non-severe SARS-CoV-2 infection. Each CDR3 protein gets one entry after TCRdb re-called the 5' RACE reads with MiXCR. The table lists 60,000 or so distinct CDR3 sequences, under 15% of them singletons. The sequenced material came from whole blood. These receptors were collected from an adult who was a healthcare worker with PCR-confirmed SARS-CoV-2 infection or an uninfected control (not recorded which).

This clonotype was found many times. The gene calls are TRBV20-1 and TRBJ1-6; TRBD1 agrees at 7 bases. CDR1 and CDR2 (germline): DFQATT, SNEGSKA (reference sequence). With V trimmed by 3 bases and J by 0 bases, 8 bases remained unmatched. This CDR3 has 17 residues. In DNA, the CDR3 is TGCAGTGCTAGGTTAAACAGGGGCCTCTCCTATAATTCACCCCTCCACTTT. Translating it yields CSARLNRGLSYNSPLHF.

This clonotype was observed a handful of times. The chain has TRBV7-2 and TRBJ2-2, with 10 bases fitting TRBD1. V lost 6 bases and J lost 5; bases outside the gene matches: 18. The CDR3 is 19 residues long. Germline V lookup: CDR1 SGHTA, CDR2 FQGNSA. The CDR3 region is CASSPIPGRDRGITGELFF. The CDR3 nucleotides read TGTGCCAGCAGTCCCATACCAGGCCGGGACAGGGGTATAACCGGGGAGCTGTTTTTT.

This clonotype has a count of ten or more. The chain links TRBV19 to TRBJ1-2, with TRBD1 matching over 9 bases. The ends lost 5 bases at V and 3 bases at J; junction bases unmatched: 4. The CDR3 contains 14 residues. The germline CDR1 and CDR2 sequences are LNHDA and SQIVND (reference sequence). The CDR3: CASSQRDRDYGYTF. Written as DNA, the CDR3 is TGTGCCAGTAGTCAACGGGACAGGGACTATGGCTACACCTTC.

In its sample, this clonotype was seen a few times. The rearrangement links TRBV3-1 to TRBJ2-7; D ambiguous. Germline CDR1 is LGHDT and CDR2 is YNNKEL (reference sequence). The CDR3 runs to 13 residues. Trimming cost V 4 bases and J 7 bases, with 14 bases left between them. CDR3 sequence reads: CASSPGPTREQYF. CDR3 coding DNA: TGTGCCAGCAGCCCCGGACCCACTCGGGAGCAGTACTTC.

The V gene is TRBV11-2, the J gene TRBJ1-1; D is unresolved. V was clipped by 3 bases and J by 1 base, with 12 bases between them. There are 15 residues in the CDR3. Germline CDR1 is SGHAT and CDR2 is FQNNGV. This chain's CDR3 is CASSLLPVANTEAFF. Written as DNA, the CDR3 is TGTGCCAGCAGCTTGCTCCCGGTGGCGAACACTGAAGCTTTCTTT.

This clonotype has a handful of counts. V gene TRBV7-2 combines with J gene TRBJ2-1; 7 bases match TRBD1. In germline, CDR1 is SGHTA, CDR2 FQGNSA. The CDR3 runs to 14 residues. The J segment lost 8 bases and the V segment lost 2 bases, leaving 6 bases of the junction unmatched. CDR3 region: CASSLLGGRDEQFF. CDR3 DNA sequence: TGTGCCAGCAGCTTATTAGGGGGCCGGGATGAGCAGTTCTTC.

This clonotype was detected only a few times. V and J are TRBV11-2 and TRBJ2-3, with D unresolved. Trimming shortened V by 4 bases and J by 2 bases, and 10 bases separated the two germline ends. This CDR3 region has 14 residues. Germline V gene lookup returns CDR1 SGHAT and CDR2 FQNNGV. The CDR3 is CASSSGRFTDTQYF. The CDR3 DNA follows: TGTGCCAGCAGCTCTGGACGCTTCACAGATACGCAGTATTTT.

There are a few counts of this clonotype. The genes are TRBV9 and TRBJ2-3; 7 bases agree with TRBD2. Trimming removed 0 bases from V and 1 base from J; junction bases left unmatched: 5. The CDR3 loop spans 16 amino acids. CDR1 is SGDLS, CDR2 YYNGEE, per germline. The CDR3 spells CASSVEAGRGTDTQYF. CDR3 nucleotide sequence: TGTGCCAGCAGCGTAGAAGCGGGACGGGGCACAGATACGCAGTATTTT.

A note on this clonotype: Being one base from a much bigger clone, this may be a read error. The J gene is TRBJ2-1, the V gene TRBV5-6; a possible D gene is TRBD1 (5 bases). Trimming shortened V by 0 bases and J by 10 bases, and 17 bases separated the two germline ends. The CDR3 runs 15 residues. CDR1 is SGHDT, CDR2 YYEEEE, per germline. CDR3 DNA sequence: TGTGCCAGCAGCTTGGGGACATGGGGTCGATTGGAGCAGTTCTTC. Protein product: CASSLGTWGRLEQFF.

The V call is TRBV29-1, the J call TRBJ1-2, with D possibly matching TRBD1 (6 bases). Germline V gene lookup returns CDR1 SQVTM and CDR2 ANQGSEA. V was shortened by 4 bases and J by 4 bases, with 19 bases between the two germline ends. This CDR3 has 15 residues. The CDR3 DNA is TGCAGCGTTGGCCACCGGGACAAGGCCCTCTATGGCTACACCTTC. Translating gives CSVGHRDKALYGYTF.

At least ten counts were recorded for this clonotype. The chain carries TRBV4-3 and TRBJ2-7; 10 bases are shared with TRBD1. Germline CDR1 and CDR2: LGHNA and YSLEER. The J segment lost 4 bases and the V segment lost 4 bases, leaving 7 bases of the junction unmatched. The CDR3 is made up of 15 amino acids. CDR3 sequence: CASSLSGTGDYEQYF. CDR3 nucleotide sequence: TGCGCCAGCAGCCTTTCCGGGACAGGGGATTACGAGCAGTACTTC.

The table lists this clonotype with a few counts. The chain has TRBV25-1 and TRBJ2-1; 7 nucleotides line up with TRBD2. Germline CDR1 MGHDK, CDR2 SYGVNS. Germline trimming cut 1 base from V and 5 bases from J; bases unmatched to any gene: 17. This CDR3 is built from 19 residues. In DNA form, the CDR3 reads TGTGCCAGCAGTGAATTATTCGGGGCTGCGGGAGAGGAACACAATGAGCAGTTCTTC. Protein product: CASSELFGAAGEEHNEQFF.

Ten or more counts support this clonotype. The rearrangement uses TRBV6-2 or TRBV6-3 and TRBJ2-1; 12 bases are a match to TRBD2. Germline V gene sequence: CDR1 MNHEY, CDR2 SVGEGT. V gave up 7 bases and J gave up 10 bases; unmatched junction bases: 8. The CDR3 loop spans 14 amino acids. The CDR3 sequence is CASTGPSGGVEQFF. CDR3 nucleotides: TGTGCCAGCACCGGTCCTAGCGGGGGGGTCGAGCAGTTCTTC.

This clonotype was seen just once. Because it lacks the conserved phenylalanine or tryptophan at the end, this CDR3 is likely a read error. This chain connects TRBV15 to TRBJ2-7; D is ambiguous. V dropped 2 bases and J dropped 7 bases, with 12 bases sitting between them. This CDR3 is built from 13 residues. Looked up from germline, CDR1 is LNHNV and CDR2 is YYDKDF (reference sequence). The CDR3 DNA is TGTGCCACCAGCAGACGGTCCGAGAGAGAGCAGTACTTA. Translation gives CATSRRSEREQYL.

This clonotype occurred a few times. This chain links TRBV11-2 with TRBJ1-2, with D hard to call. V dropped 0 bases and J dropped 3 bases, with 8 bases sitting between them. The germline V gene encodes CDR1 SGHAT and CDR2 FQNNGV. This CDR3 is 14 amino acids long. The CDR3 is CASSLDSIDYGYTF. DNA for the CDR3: TGTGCCAGCAGCTTAGATTCTATAGACTATGGCTACACCTTC.

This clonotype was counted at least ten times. This chain's CDR3 is CSVGAPYNEQFF. DNA for the CDR3: TGCAGCGTTGGAGCGCCCTACAATGAGCAGTTCTTC. The chain links TRBV29-1 to TRBJ2-1; D uncertain. This CDR3 contains 12 residues. Trimming took off 4 bases at V and 2 bases at J, with 6 bases between the two ends. Germline V gene data show CDR1 as SQVTM and CDR2 as ANQGSEA.

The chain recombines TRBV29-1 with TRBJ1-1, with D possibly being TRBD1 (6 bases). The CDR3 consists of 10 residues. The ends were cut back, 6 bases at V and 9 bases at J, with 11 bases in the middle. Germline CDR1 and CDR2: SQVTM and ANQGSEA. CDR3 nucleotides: TGCAGCGTAGGGGGGGGGCAAGCTTTCTTT. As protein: CSVGGGQAFF. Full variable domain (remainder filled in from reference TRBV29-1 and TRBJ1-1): SAVISQKPSRDICQRGTSLTIQCQVDSQVTMMFWYRQQPGQSLTLIATANQGSEATYESGFVIDKFPISRPNLTFSTLTVSNMSPEDSSIYLCSVGGGQAFFGQGTRLTVV.

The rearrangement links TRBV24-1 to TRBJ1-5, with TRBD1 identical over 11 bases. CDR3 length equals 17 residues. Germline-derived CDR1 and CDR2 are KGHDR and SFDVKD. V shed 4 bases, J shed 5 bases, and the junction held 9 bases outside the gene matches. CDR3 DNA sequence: TGTGCCACCAGTGACCTATTCCGGGACAGGGGGTATCAGCCCCAGCATTTT. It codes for CATSDLFRDRGYQPQHF.